The rows below give T cell receptor beta chains drawn from one sample of a study of CD8+ T cells in alopecia areata. Clones were sequenced by immunoSEQ multiplex PCR, and TCRdb holds only the in-frame ones, with some missing. The data contain some 170,000 clones, roughly 66% of them singletons. The specimen comprised CD8+ T cells sorted from blood, sampled at week 0. The origin of the receptors is a human donor with alopecia areata. The CDR3 runs from the conserved cysteine through the conserved F or W. The order of the fields is clone size, D gene, V gene, J gene, CDR3 protein, CDR3 DNA. The D gene is left open where the match is weak. A clone size is listed for some rows: how often the clone was seen (once, few, many), or a class if it is expanded.

.	.	TRBV5-6	TRBJ1-1	CASSLPTLNTEAFF	TGTGCCAGCAGCTTACCGACATTGAACACTGAAGCTTTCTTT
.	.	TRBV7-6	TRBJ2-1	CASSSMRRLNEQFF	TGTGCCAGCAGCTCCATGCGACGATTAAATGAGCAGTTCTTC
few	TRBD2	TRBV10-3	TRBJ2-1	CAISEGGLGPYYNEQFF	TGTGCCATCAGTGAGGGGGGACTAGGTCCCTACTACAATGAGCAGTTCTTC
.	.	TRBV4-1	TRBJ2-3	CASSQGAWGQATDTQYF	TGCGCCAGCAGCCAAGGAGCCTGGGGACAAGCGACAGATACGCAGTATTTT
.	.	TRBV27	TRBJ1-3	CASSRGSGNTIYF	TGTGCCAGCAGCAGGGGCTCGGGAAACACCATATATTTT
.	.	TRBV30	TRBJ2-1	CAWSWGDNEQFF	TGTGCCTGGAGTTGGGGCGACAATGAGCAGTTCTTC
.	TRBD1	TRBV19	TRBJ2-7	CASMGQGAYEQYF	TGTGCCAGTATGGGACAGGGGGCCTACGAGCAGTACTTC
.	TRBD1	TRBV29-1	TRBJ2-3	CSVRDRVLDTQYF	TGCAGCGTCCGGGACAGGGTTTTAGATACGCAGTATTTT
.	TRBD2	TRBV27	TRBJ2-1	CASSLGGAYNEQFF	TGTGCCAGCAGTTTGGGGGGGGCCTACAATGAGCAGTTCTTC
.	TRBD1	TRBV29-1	TRBJ2-7	CSVEARTGSYEQYF	TGCAGCGTTGAGGCCCGGACAGGGAGCTACGAGCAGTACTTC
.	.	TRBV7-9	TRBJ1-4	CASSLNEKLFF	TGTGCCAGCAGCCTAAATGAAAAACTGTTTTTT
.	.	TRBV5-1	TRBJ2-7	CASSHYTPGAAYEQYF	TGCGCCAGCAGCCACTATACCCCGGGAGCAGCCTACGAGCAGTACTTC
.	TRBD1	TRBV5-1	TRBJ2-2	CASSQAGTGSGELFF	TGCGCCAGCAGCCAGGCTGGGACAGGGTCCGGGGAGCTGTTTTTT
once	.	TRBV5-1	TRBJ2-2	CASSPETPAGTGELFF	TGCGCCAGCAGCCCGGAGACCCCGGCGGGCACCGGGGAGCTGTTTTTT
.	.	TRBV2	TRBJ2-5	CASRGSQETQYF	TGTGCCAGCAGGGGATCACAAGAGACCCAGTACTTC